This T cell receptor (beta chain) is from a study of blood T cell repertoires in COVID-19. Study-wide background: Samples representing acute and convalescent COVID-19 were sourced from the United States, Italy and Spain. PBMCs, B-cell-depleted T cells, or T cells provided the cDNA or gDNA that made up the material.

How the authors handled the data: Estimation of nucleated cell counts was performed using reference gene primer amplification. Sequenced by immunoSEQ multiplex PCR; TCRdb stores in-frame clones only, minus some. That table furnishes V, J and clone size, whereas the DNA furnished D and trimming. Among around 90,000 clones, roughly 87% were seen once, and the ten largest hold roughly 14%. The CDR3 loop spans 13 amino acids. Germline V lookup: CDR1 MDHEN, CDR2 SYDVKM. V lost 5 bases, J lost 7 bases, and 14 bases lay in between. The sample taken for sequencing was peripheral blood. This chain links TRBV28 with TRBJ1-1; no definite D call. The clonotype originates from a male donor with acute or convalescent COVID-19. CDR3 residues: CASSTPAGDEAFF. CDR3 nucleotides: TGTGCCAGCAGTACCCCTGCCGGGGATGAAGCTTTCTTT.